The 18 T cell receptor beta chains reported below all come from one sample, sequenced in a study of CD8+ T cells in alopecia areata. RNA, once extracted, was reverse transcribed into cDNA for use as the sequencing template. The repertoire was sequenced with immunoSEQ multiplex PCR; TCRdb's copy has only in-frame clones and lacks some. This table has roughly 100,000 clones, approximately 58% appearing once. Input material: CD4+ T cells sorted from blood. These TCRs come from a human donor in good health.

The V and J genes are TRBV4-1 and TRBJ2-5; TRBD2 aligns across 14 bases. V lost 4 bases, J lost 3 bases, and 10 bases stayed unmatched. This CDR3 spans 18 amino acids. Germline CDR1 MGHRA, CDR2 YSYEKL. As DNA, the CDR3 is TGCGCCAGCAGCCTAGAAAGGACTAGCGGGGGGATAGAAGAGACCCAGTACTTC. Translation gives CASSLERTSGGIEETQYF.

The J gene is TRBJ2-7, the V gene TRBV15, with D perhaps TRBD2 (5 bases). Trimming pared 0 bases from V and 0 bases from J, leaving 9 bases between. The germline V gene has CDR1 LNHNV and CDR2 YYDKDF (reference sequence). The CDR3 has 15 amino acids. This CDR3 reads CATSRDLGASYEQYF. The CDR3, as DNA: TGTGCCACCAGCAGAGATTTGGGAGCCTCCTACGAGCAGTACTTC.

The V and J genes are TRBV4-1 and TRBJ1-3, with 10 bases identical to TRBD1. Germline values: CDR1 MGHRA, CDR2 YSYEKL. The CDR3 sequence is 16 residues long. Germline trimming cut 4 bases from V and 3 bases from J; bases unmatched to any gene: 6. Here the CDR3 DNA reads TGCGCCAGCAGCCGGGGGACAGGGGTTAATGGAAACACCATATATTTT. As protein: CASSRGTGVNGNTIYF.

The chain joins TRBV29-1 to TRBJ1-2; 7 bases are a match to TRBD1. This CDR3 comprises 12 residues. CDR1 and CDR2 from the germline V gene are SQVTM and ANQGSEA. The ends lost 6 bases at V and 3 bases at J; junction bases unmatched: 4. CDR3 bases: TGCAGCGTCGCGGACAGGCACTATGGCTACACCTTC. It encodes CSVADRHYGYTF.

The chain employs TRBV2 and TRBJ2-7; the D is unclear. Trimming took off 6 bases at V and 2 bases at J, with 11 bases between the two ends. This CDR3 is built from 13 residues. Looked up from germline, CDR1 is SNHLY and CDR2 is FYNNEI. The CDR3 nucleotides are TGTGCCAGCAGGGACCTGGCTGCCTACGAGCAGTACTTC. Translated, it gives CASRDLAAYEQYF.

This sequence joins TRBV2 and TRBJ1-5, with a weak D call TRBD1 (6 bases). Germline V gives CDR1 SNHLY, CDR2 FYNNEI. Trimming left V 4 bases short and J 5 bases short, with 12 bases between. The CDR3 length is 14 residues. The CDR3 bases are TGTGCCAGCAGTGGGGGGCAGGGTGATCAGCCCCAGCATTTT. Translation gives CASSGGQGDQPQHF.

CDR3 sequence (DNA): TGTGCCAGCAGTGAACAGCAGGGGAGTCGAGCTTTCTTT. As protein: CASSEQQGSRAFF. V is TRBV25-1 and J is TRBJ1-1, with D possibly matching TRBD1 (6 bases). Trimming stripped 2 bases from V and 10 bases from J, with 14 bases between. This CDR3 spans 13 amino acids. Germline V gene sequence: CDR1 MGHDK, CDR2 SYGVNS.

The genes are TRBV25-1 and TRBJ2-7; maybe TRBD1 (6 bases). This CDR3 comprises 13 residues. CDR1 is MGHDK, CDR2 SYGVNS, per germline. Trimming removed 10 bases at V and 0 bases at J, with 13 bases between. The CDR3 spells CATGQGSSYEQYF. The CDR3 region has the DNA TGTGCCACCGGTCAGGGGAGCTCCTACGAGCAGTACTTC.

The CDR3 region has the DNA TGTGCCAGCAGCTCGCAGGGGGAAGGTGGCTACACCTTC. Its translation: CASSSQGEGGYTF. The rearrangement links TRBV7-2 to TRBJ1-2; TRBD1 aligns across 7 bases. With 4 bases clipped from V and 7 bases from J, the junction kept 6 bases outside the gene matches. CDR1 and CDR2 from the germline V gene are SGHTA and FQGNSA. The CDR3 consists of 13 residues.

The chain recombines TRBV29-1 with TRBJ2-1; TRBD2 agrees at 12 bases. Trimming took 7 bases from V and 8 from J; bases not matched to a gene: 18. CDR3 size: 17 residues. From germline, CDR1 is SQVTM and CDR2 ANQGSEA. CDR3 DNA sequence: TGCAGCGCCCTCCCCCAACTAGCGGGGGGCCGGAGCCATGAGCAGTTCTTC. The encoded protein is CSALPQLAGGRSHEQFF.

In regard to this clone: Other DNA sequences in the sample encode the same CDR3. The rearrangement links TRBV28 to TRBJ2-7; 9 positions agree with TRBD1. CDR1 and CDR2 (germline): MDHEN, SYDVKM. V lost 5 bases to trimming and J lost 2 bases; unmatched junction nucleotides: 7. CDR3 size: 15 residues. The DNA of the CDR3 is TGTGCCAGCAGTAGTCCCGGGACAGGGACCTACGAGCAGTACTTC. It encodes CASSSPGTGTYEQYF.

In its sample, this clone was seen a few times. The chain carries TRBV7-2 and TRBJ1-2; TRBD1 might be the D (5 bases). CDR1 and CDR2 (germline): SGHTA, FQGNSA. The CDR3 extends over 18 amino acids. With 5 bases removed from V and 0 bases from J, the gap between germline ends came to 22 bases. CDR3 amino acids: CASSLDRQTSGTNYGYTF. DNA for the CDR3: TGTGCCAGCAGCCTGGATAGACAGACCTCAGGGACTAACTATGGCTACACCTTC.

This sequence joins TRBV4-3 and TRBJ2-1; D possibly corresponds to TRBD1 (6 bases). The CDR3 is 15 amino acids. Germline V lookup: CDR1 LGHNA, CDR2 YSLEER. V lost 1 base and J lost 5, with 12 bases in between. The CDR3 region has the DNA TGCGCCAGCAGCCAAGTTTCGACAGGCCACAATGAGCAGTTCTTC. This translates into CASSQVSTGHNEQFF.

This clone was seen only a few times. The chain has TRBV4-3 and TRBJ1-2, with 10 bases matching TRBD1. The CDR3 sequence is 15 residues long. CDR1 and CDR2 (germline): LGHNA, YSLEER. After removal of 4 bases from V and 4 bases from J, the junction contained 6 bases not matched to a gene. DNA for the CDR3: TGCGCCAGCAGCCGAGGGGACAGGGGAACCTATGGCTACACCTTC. Encoded protein: CASSRGDRGTYGYTF.

The chain couples TRBV6-5 to TRBJ2-1, with TRBD2 matching 11 bases. Germline CDR1 reads MNHEY; CDR2 reads SVGAGI. The CDR3 runs to 16 residues. V lost 4 bases to trimming and J lost 2 bases; unmatched junction nucleotides: 4. The CDR3 loop reads CASSSNSGGAYNEQFF. The CDR3 nucleotides read TGTGCCAGCAGTTCGAATAGCGGGGGGGCCTACAATGAGCAGTTCTTC.

V gene TRBV30 combines with J gene TRBJ1-2, with D perhaps matching TRBD1 (6 bases). V gave up 1 base and J gave up 8 bases, with 23 bases separating them. This CDR3 comprises 16 residues. Germline CDR1 reads GTSNPN; CDR2 reads SVGIG (reference sequence). This CDR3 reads CAWSDQGAGGLRGYTF. The CDR3, as DNA: TGTGCCTGGAGTGACCAGGGTGCCGGGGGGCTGAGGGGCTACACCTTC.

The chain has TRBV6-5 and TRBJ1-2; 9 bases are shared with TRBD1. The CDR3 runs to 16 residues. Germline CDR1 and CDR2: MNHEY and SVGAGI. V dropped 0 bases and J dropped 8; count of bases not matched to a gene: 10. The CDR3 is CASSYSTPGQGWGYTF. DNA of the CDR3: TGTGCCAGCAGTTACTCGACCCCGGGACAGGGCTGGGGCTACACCTTC.

The V gene is TRBV4-3, the J gene TRBJ1-2, with 10 nucleotides matching TRBD1. The CDR3 length is 13 residues. The trim removed 4 bases at V and 6 bases at J, leaving 2 bases unmatched. Per the germline V gene, CDR1 is LGHNA and CDR2 is YSLEER. CDR3 residues: CASSRGTGDGYTF. Here the CDR3 DNA reads TGCGCCAGCAGCCGAGGGACAGGGGATGGCTACACCTTC.